This T cell receptor beta chain was found in a study of cytotoxic CD8 clonotypes in ibrutinib-treated CLL. Study in general: Following treatment for a median about 12 months, range 6 to 36, response samples were then taken. On average, each sample had some 250,000 productive templates and 96,000 or so productive rearrangements.

Germline CDR1 WSHSY, CDR2 SAAADI. V was pared by 3 bases and J by 2 bases, with 4 bases of the junction left unmatched. This CDR3 is built from 15 residues. Clones were sequenced by immunoSEQ multiplex PCR, and TCRdb holds only the in-frame ones, with some missing. The profile shows 250,000 to 350,000 clones, approximately 79% of them singletons. The chain links TRBV10-2 to TRBJ2-7, with 10 nucleotides matching TRBD2. The receptor was derived from a human donor with chronic lymphocytic leukemia. Sequencing was performed on PBMCs, taken at disease progression, from a patient treated with ibrutinib. CDR3 sequence reads: CASSDGLAGAYEQYF. Here the CDR3 DNA reads TGCGCCAGCAGTGATGGCCTAGCGGGGGCCTACGAGCAGTACTTC.